This TCR beta chain was sequenced in a study of cytomegalovirus exposure and HLA in healthy donors. TCRdb's table, derived via immunoSEQ multiplex PCR, lists solely in-frame clones and lacks some. The repertoire includes 300,000 or so clones, approximately 85% of them detected once, and 0.9% to 1% sits in the top ten. Per the germline V gene, CDR1 is SGHAT and CDR2 is FQNNGV. The CDR3 is made up of 18 amino acids. The germline V and J ends were trimmed by 1 base and 0 bases, with 15 bases remaining between them. V gene TRBV11-2 combines with J gene TRBJ2-2, with D maybe TRBD2 (5 bases). Sample: PBMCs. This receptor was identified in a man aged 30 to 45 in good health and CMV-seronegative. CDR3 in DNA: TGTGCCAGCAGCTTAGTTTACTGGAGCGGAGCGAACACCGGGGAGCTGTTTTTT. Translation gives CASSLVYWSGANTGELFF. The whole variable domain, filled in from reference TRBV11-2 and TRBJ2-2, reads EAGVAQSPRYKIIEKRQSVAFWCNPISGHATLYWYQQILGQGPKLLIQFQNNGVVDDSQLPKDRFSAERLKGVDSTLKIQPAKLEDSAVYLCASSLVYWSGANTGELFFGEGSRLTVL.